This T cell receptor beta chain was observed in a study of T cells in Graves' hyperthyroidism and ophthalmopathy. This clonotype was seen a handful of times. RNA transcripts served as the template for amplifying TCR beta CDR3 regions. The TCR CDR3 was amplified in a first-round RT-PCR using the HTBI primer set. In TCRdb, the multiplex PCR reads were re-called with MiXCR into one record per CDR3 protein. This sample yields around 350,000 distinct CDR3 sequences, of which about 15% are seen a single time; approximately 35% belongs to the top ten. Sequenced: blood. The clonotype was recovered from a woman in her 30s with Graves' hyperthyroidism that later progressed to Graves' ophthalmopathy.

CDR3 loop: CASSESKPPLAGELFF. The CDR3 DNA reads TGCGCCAGCAGTGAGTCAAAACCCCCCCTGGCCGGGGAGCTGTTTTTT. The chain has TRBV10-1 and TRBJ2-2; D gene uncertain. Trimming took 0 bases from V and 6 from J, leaving 14 bases between them. The germline gives CDR1 WNHNN, CDR2 SYGVQD (reference sequence). This CDR3 is built from 16 residues.